Sequencing of this TCR beta chain was carried out in a study of T and B cells in COVID-19 patients. Study-wide background: Active-infection patients were older, median 67 years, than recovered patients, median approximately 35 years.

BIOMED2 TRB-A/B primer pools were used in multiplex TRB PCR. Each CDR3 protein is one row after TCRdb ran MiXCR on the multiplex PCR reads. Counted here are over 6,000 distinct CDR3 sequences, around 30% occurring once; the ten biggest clones make up 50% to 70%. Each TRB amplification used roughly 220-550 ng of genomic DNA from blood. Study findings and constraints: There were more than 2,000 TCR clusters exclusive to the recovered cohort, around 32 with low generation probability.

As concerns this clonotype: Its antigen is still unknown.

J lost 2 bases, V lost 4 bases, and 12 bases had no gene match. CDR1 and CDR2 (germline): SGHNT, YYREEE (reference sequence). CDR3 size: 16 residues. The TCR sequence derives from a human donor with active COVID-19. The sequencing sample was made of blood. V is TRBV5-4 and J is TRBJ2-7; 7 nucleotides match TRBD2. The CDR3 loop reads CASSQDPGGSAYEQYF. CDR3 nucleotide sequence: TGTGCCAGCAGCCAAGATCCGGGAGGATCGGCCTACGAGCAGTACTTC.